The sample holds a few counts of the clone carrying this T cell receptor (beta chain). What it recognizes is unknown. The CDR3 covers 13 residues. Germline loops: CDR1 DFQATT, CDR2 SNEGSKA (reference sequence). V gave up 6 bases and J gave up 6 bases; unmatched junction bases: 5. Making the TCR beta libraries involved quantitative 5'-RACE with molecular barcodes. TCRdb reanalysed the 5' RACE reads using MiXCR and keeps one entry per CDR3 protein. This table has 200,000 to 250,000 distinct CDR3 sequences, roughly 25% appearing once. The sample belongs to a study of CD8 T cells in ankylosing spondylitis. Overall study results and limits: Blood from ankylosing spondylitis patients appeared to carry a characteristic roughly eight-variant TCR beta motif. Earlier literature documents some of the motif variants in reactive arthritis synovial fluid and blood. Significant enrichment of disease-linked clones was reportedly seen in matched ankylosing spondylitis synovial fluid.

The J gene is TRBJ2-4, the V gene TRBV20-1; 10 nucleotides agree with TRBD1. The TCR sequence derives from a male donor with ankylosing spondylitis or in good health (not recorded which). The sample was blood, either unsorted or a sorted T cell fraction (not recorded which). CDR3: CSAFRDRGNIQYF. In DNA, the CDR3 is TGCAGTGCGTTCCGGGACAGGGGAAACATTCAGTACTTC.